These 29 T cell receptor beta chains were all obtained from the same sample, sequenced in a study of T cell responses to AZD1222 COVID-19 vaccine. Using immunoSEQ multiplex PCR, the repertoire was profiled, and TCRdb retains in-frame clones only, with some absent. Among approximately 100,000 clones, around 90% were seen once, and the ten largest hold 3.5% to 4.5%. The sequencing here drew on peripheral blood, taken on day 0 of AZD1222 vaccination. These receptors were collected from an adult in good health.

The rearrangement uses TRBV9 and TRBJ2-3; TRBD2 agrees at 9 bases. CDR3 size: 14 residues. Trimming at V came to 4 bases and at J to 5 bases, leaving 5 bases not matched to a gene. CDR1 and CDR2 (germline): SGDLS, YYNGEE. Here the CDR3 reads CASSSGLAIDTQYF. The CDR3 coding sequence is TGTGCCAGCAGCTCAGGACTAGCGATAGATACGCAGTATTTT.

The chain joins TRBV6-1 to TRBJ1-1; D perhaps matches TRBD1 (5 bases). There are 11 residues in the CDR3. Looked up from germline, CDR1 is MNHNS and CDR2 is SASEGT. Trimming cost V 3 bases and J 10 bases, with 9 bases left between them. The CDR3 sequence is CASSEGDVAFF. DNA of the CDR3: TGTGCCAGCAGTGAGGGGGACGTAGCTTTCTTT.

This chain uses TRBV5-6 with TRBJ2-1, with a weak D call TRBD1 (6 bases). This CDR3 comprises 14 residues. Looked up from germline, CDR1 is SGHDT and CDR2 is YYEEEE. Trimming pared 1 base from V and 11 bases from J, leaving 16 bases between. CDR3 coding DNA: TGTGCCAGCAGCTTGATCCCGACAGGCGGAAAGCAGTTCTTC. Translated: CASSLIPTGGKQFF.

The rearrangement joins TRBV6-4 to TRBJ2-1; 11 positions agree with TRBD2. Trimming at V came to 4 bases and at J to 9 bases, leaving 8 bases not matched to a gene. Per the germline V gene, CDR1 is MRHNA and CDR2 is SNTAGT. The CDR3 covers 15 residues. CDR3 residues: CASSVSGGASGEQFF. DNA for the CDR3: TGTGCCAGCAGTGTTAGCGGGGGGGCCTCAGGTGAGCAGTTCTTC.

This chain joins TRBV19 and TRBJ2-7, with D perhaps TRBD1 (5 bases). The CDR3 contains 21 residues. Germline values: CDR1 LNHDA, CDR2 SQIVND (reference sequence). Trimming shortened V by 5 bases and J by 2 bases, and 34 bases separated the two germline ends. The CDR3 bases are TGTGCCAGTAGTTGGACACTCAGCCAGCCATCCCAGGGAAATTTCCCCTACGAGCAGTACTTC. Translated, it gives CASSWTLSQPSQGNFPYEQYF.

This clone was recorded a few times. The chain has TRBV7-9 and TRBJ1-4, with D possibly TRBD1 on 6 matching bases. Germline V gene sequence: CDR1 SEHNR, CDR2 FQNEAQ (reference sequence). The CDR3 totals 15 residues. The V end was cut by 5 bases, the J end by 8 bases, with 18 bases between. The CDR3 DNA reads TGTGCCAGCAGCGGGGTGGACAGCCTTGCGGAAAAACTGTTTTTT. Translated: CASSGVDSLAEKLFF.

The rearrangement joins TRBV19 to TRBJ1-1; TRBD1 is a possible D gene (6 bases). V was cut by 5 bases and J by 3 bases, with 13 bases left in between. Germline loops: CDR1 LNHDA, CDR2 SQIVND (reference sequence). The CDR3 contains 14 residues. The CDR3 DNA reads as TGTGCCAGTAGTTTCAGGGGAGAGGACACTGAAGCTTTCTTT. As protein: CASSFRGEDTEAFF.

The CDR3 DNA reads as TGTGCCAGCAGCTTGAGGTGGGATACGCAGTATTTT. Encoded protein: CASSLRWDTQYF. This chain joins TRBV5-5 and TRBJ2-3; D gene uncertain. Trimming took off 1 base at V and 6 bases at J, with 6 bases between the two ends. The CDR3 sequence is 12 residues long. The V gene's germline CDR1 is SGHKS and CDR2 YYEKEE (reference sequence).

The chain has TRBV5-5 and TRBJ1-1; D remains unclear. Germline V gene sequence: CDR1 SGHKS, CDR2 YYEKEE (reference sequence). This CDR3 contains 13 residues. V was pared by 0 bases and J by 4 bases, with 7 bases between. CDR3 sequence (DNA): TGTGCCAGCAGCTTGGGTGGGATCACTGAAGCTTTCTTT. Protein sequence: CASSLGGITEAFF.

Comments on this clone: Other nucleotide sequences from this sample produce the same CDR3. This chain connects TRBV11-2 to TRBJ2-2; possible D gene TRBD1, 5 bases. The CDR3 loop spans 14 amino acids. V was trimmed by 5 bases and J by 1 base, leaving 8 bases between them. CDR1 is SGHAT, CDR2 FQNNGV, per germline. The CDR3 DNA is TGTGCCAGCAGCCGTAGGGGGAACACCGGGGAGCTGTTTTTT. Translation gives CASSRRGNTGELFF.

The V call is TRBV4-1, the J call TRBJ1-2, with 7 bases fitting TRBD1. CDR1 and CDR2 from the germline V gene are MGHRA and YSYEKL. The CDR3 contains 15 residues. V was pared by 1 base and J by 8 bases, with 10 bases of the junction left unmatched. This CDR3 reads CASSQGPEGAVGYTF. The CDR3 region has the DNA TGCGCCAGCAGCCAAGGCCCGGAGGGGGCGGTCGGCTACACCTTC.

The rearrangement joins TRBV11-2 to TRBJ1-1, with unresolved D. Deletions cut 1 base from V and 0 bases from J, with 3 bases between. This CDR3 region has 13 residues. The germline V gene has CDR1 SGHAT and CDR2 FQNNGV. The CDR3 nucleotides are TGTGCCAGCAGCTTAGGGCTGAACACTGAAGCTTTCTTT. Its translation: CASSLGLNTEAFF. The complete variable domain, with remaining parts taken from reference TRBV11-2 and TRBJ1-1, reads EAGVAQSPRYKIIEKRQSVAFWCNPISGHATLYWYQQILGQGPKLLIQFQNNGVVDDSQLPKDRFSAERLKGVDSTLKIQPAKLEDSAVYLCASSLGLNTEAFFGQGTRLTVV.

The gene calls are TRBV2 and TRBJ1-5; 8 bases align to TRBD1. The CDR3 runs 17 residues. The V gene end was trimmed by 4 bases and the J gene end by 0 bases; junction bases not matched to a gene: 8. Germline-derived CDR1 and CDR2 are SNHLY and FYNNEI. Written as DNA, the CDR3 is TGTGCCAGCAGTGGCGACAGGGGCCTATATAGCAATCAGCCCCAGCATTTT. Translated: CASSGDRGLYSNQPQHF.

This chain links TRBV9 with TRBJ1-4; tentatively, D is TRBD1 (5 bases). Per the germline V gene, CDR1 is SGDLS and CDR2 is YYNGEE. The CDR3 has 15 amino acids. Trimming pared 0 bases from V and 3 bases from J, leaving 9 bases between. This chain's CDR3 is CASSVGGFANEKLFF. The DNA of the CDR3 is TGTGCCAGCAGCGTAGGGGGGTTCGCTAATGAAAAACTGTTTTTT.

The chain joins TRBV7-9 to TRBJ2-3; 7 bases align to TRBD2. Germline V gene sequence: CDR1 SEHNR, CDR2 FQNEAQ (reference sequence). The length of the CDR3 is 13 residues. Trimming took 1 base from V and 9 from J; bases not matched to a gene: 4. The CDR3 coding sequence is TGTGCCAGCAGCTTAGAGGGCGGGGGAACGCAGTATTTT. It encodes CASSLEGGGTQYF.

As regards this clone: One junction end does not reproduce the germline sequence, and a read error may be involved. This rearrangement joins TRBV7-7 to TRBJ2-3; possible D gene TRBD2, 6 bases. The CDR3 contains 13 residues. Germline V gene lookup returns CDR1 SSHAT and CDR2 FNYEAQ (reference sequence). CDR3 sequence: CASSLGEADTQYF. Written as DNA, the CDR3 is TGTGCTAGCAGCTTAGGGGAGGCAGATACGCAGTATTTT.

The chain employs TRBV10-2 and TRBJ2-2; D is uncertain. The CDR3 extends over 11 amino acids. CDR1 is WSHSY, CDR2 SAAADI, per germline. V lost 5 bases and J 7 bases, leaving 5 bases between the germline ends. CDR3 protein: CASSHDGELFF. CDR3 bases: TGCGCCAGCAGTCACGACGGGGAGCTGTTTTTT.

The gene calls are TRBV10-3 and TRBJ2-3; D may be TRBD1 (6 bases). The CDR3 extends over 17 amino acids. V was cut by 0 bases and J by 3 bases, with 16 bases left in between. Per germline, CDR1 ENHRY and CDR2 SYGVKD. CDR3 in amino acids: CAISESGAGVITDTQYF. The CDR3 coding sequence is TGTGCCATCAGTGAGTCGGGGGCAGGGGTAATTACAGATACGCAGTATTTT.

This clone was recorded only once. V usage is TRBV19 and J usage is TRBJ1-2, with D maybe TRBD1 (6 bases). Deletions cut 2 bases from V and 2 bases from J, with 12 bases between. Germline values: CDR1 LNHDA, CDR2 SQIVND (reference sequence). The CDR3 has 15 residues. CDR3 residues: CASSIFDRKNYGYTF. The CDR3 region has the DNA TGTGCCAGTAGTATATTTGACAGGAAAAACTATGGCTACACCTTC.

This chain links TRBV19 with TRBJ2-7; 10 positions match TRBD2. The junction had 5 bases not matched to a gene; V was cut back by 3 bases and J by 0 bases. CDR1 and CDR2 (germline): LNHDA, SQIVND (reference sequence). The CDR3 is made up of 16 amino acids. CDR3 sequence reads: CASSIGTSVLSYEQYF. CDR3 nucleotides: TGTGCCAGTAGTATCGGGACTAGCGTCCTCTCCTACGAGCAGTACTTC.

This chain joins TRBV4-1 and TRBJ1-2; a possible D gene is TRBD1 (5 bases). Germline CDR1 MGHRA, CDR2 YSYEKL. The CDR3 has 16 residues. Trimming took 1 base from V and 0 from J, leaving 12 bases between them. CDR3 amino acids: CASSQALTAANYGYTF. In DNA form, the CDR3 reads TGCGCCAGCAGCCAAGCATTGACAGCTGCTAACTATGGCTACACCTTC.

V gene TRBV3-1 (or the pseudogene TRBV3-2) combines with J gene TRBJ2-3; D is undetermined. CDR1 and CDR2 from the germline V gene are LGHDT and YNNKEL (reference sequence). The germline V and J ends were trimmed by 2 bases and 4 bases, with 4 bases remaining between them. The CDR3 runs to 12 residues. CDR3 region: CASSQLSDTQYF. For the CDR3, the DNA is TGTGCCAGCAGCCAATTATCAGATACGCAGTATTTT.

The chain links TRBV7-2 to TRBJ1-6; D remains ambiguous. This CDR3 spans 15 amino acids. Trimming removed 2 bases from V and 8 bases from J, with 13 bases in between. Germline lookup yields CDR1 SGHTA and CDR2 FQGNSA. CDR3 protein: CASSLIPESHSPLHF. The CDR3 DNA follows: TGTGCCAGCAGCTTAATTCCAGAAAGCCATTCACCCCTCCACTTT.

The chain couples TRBV5-4 to TRBJ2-7; 8 nucleotides line up with TRBD2. This CDR3 is 14 amino acids long. Losses at the gene ends were 4 bases for V and 4 bases for J; bases not matched to a gene: 7. Germline lookup yields CDR1 SGHNT and CDR2 YYREEE (reference sequence). In DNA form, the CDR3 reads TGTGCCAGCAGCACACGGGGGGGGAATTACGAGCAGTACTTC. Translating gives CASSTRGGNYEQYF. Full variable domain (remainder filled in from reference TRBV5-4 and TRBJ2-7): ETGVTQSPTHLIKTRGQQVTLRCSSQSGHNTVSWYQQALGQGPQFIFQYYREEENGRGNFPPRFSGLQFPNYSSELNVNALELDDSALYLCASSTRGGNYEQYFGPGTRLTVT.

The chain carries TRBV19 and TRBJ1-2; D unclear. V lost 0 bases, J lost 3 bases, and 8 bases lay in between. This CDR3 comprises 14 residues. The germline V gene encodes CDR1 LNHDA and CDR2 SQIVND (reference sequence). CDR3 nucleotide sequence: TGTGCCAGTAGTATAGATCCGACCGACTATGGCTACACCTTC. This codes for CASSIDPTDYGYTF.

The gene calls are TRBV30 and TRBJ1-6, with unresolved D. The CDR3 loop spans 13 amino acids. The V gene lost 1 base and the J gene lost 6 bases, with 7 bases spanning the gap. In germline, CDR1 is GTSNPN, CDR2 SVGIG (reference sequence). The CDR3 protein is CAWSGGVNSPLHF. The CDR3 nucleotides read TGTGCCTGGAGTGGCGGGGTTAATTCACCCCTCCACTTT.

The chain is built from TRBV3-1 (or the pseudogene TRBV3-2) and TRBJ1-1; D is unclear. Germline V gene data show CDR1 as LGHDT and CDR2 as YNNKEL (reference sequence). The CDR3 contains 13 residues. V lost 4 bases and J 6 bases, leaving 12 bases between the germline ends. CDR3: CASSRWLGAEAFF. The CDR3 DNA reads as TGTGCCAGCAGCCGTTGGTTGGGCGCTGAAGCTTTCTTT.

Only a few counts were recorded for this clone. The chain is built from TRBV4-3 and TRBJ1-4; D unclear. Germline CDR1 and CDR2: LGHNA and YSLEER. Trimming removed 4 bases at V and 0 bases at J, with 15 bases between. The CDR3 consists of 17 residues. The CDR3 here is CASSPNPDGATNEKLFF. The DNA for the CDR3 is TGCGCCAGCAGCCCGAACCCGGACGGCGCAACTAATGAAAAACTGTTTTTT.

The V gene is TRBV28, the J gene TRBJ1-5; D is possibly TRBD1 (6 bases). Trimming pared 3 bases from V and 0 bases from J, leaving 18 bases between. The length of the CDR3 is 18 residues. Per the germline V gene, CDR1 is MDHEN and CDR2 is SYDVKM. The CDR3 loop reads CASSFYRVRGNSNQPQHF. DNA for the CDR3: TGTGCCAGCAGTTTTTACAGGGTTCGTGGAAATAGCAATCAGCCCCAGCATTTT.